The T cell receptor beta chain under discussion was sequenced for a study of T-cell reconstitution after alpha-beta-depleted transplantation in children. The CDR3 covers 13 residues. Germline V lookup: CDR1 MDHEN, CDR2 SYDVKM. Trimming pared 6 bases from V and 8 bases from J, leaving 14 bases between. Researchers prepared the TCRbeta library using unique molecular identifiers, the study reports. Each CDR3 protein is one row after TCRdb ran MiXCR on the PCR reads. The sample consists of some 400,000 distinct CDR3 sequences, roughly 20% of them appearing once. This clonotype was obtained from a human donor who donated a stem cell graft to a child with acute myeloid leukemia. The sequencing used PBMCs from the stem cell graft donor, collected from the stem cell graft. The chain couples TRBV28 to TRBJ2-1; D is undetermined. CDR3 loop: CASRPLVWDEQFF. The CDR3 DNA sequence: TGTGCCAGCAGACCCCTCGTTTGGGATGAGCAGTTCTTC.